These T cell receptor beta chains were read from a single sample in a study of T cell responses to AZD1222 COVID-19 vaccine. Only in-frame clones appear in the TCRdb table, and some are missing; sequencing was by immunoSEQ multiplex PCR. The data show 77,000 or so clones, 87% seen once. This specimen was peripheral blood, taken 28 days after the second AZD1222 dose. The origin of the receptors is an adult who received the AZD1222 COVID-19 vaccine. The CDR3 runs from the conserved cysteine through the conserved F or W. A D gene is named only where the DNA matches it firmly. The size entry is marked missing in some rows and otherwise reads once, few, many or a size class.

>16|TRBJ1-3|NA|TRBV3-1/TRBV3-2|NA
TGTGCCAGCAGCCTCGTACGGGCCCTCTCTGGAAACACCATATATTTT
CASSLVRALSGNTIYF
>13|TRBJ1-1|NA|TRBV29-1|NA
TGCAGCGTTGATATACTAGGGAACACTGAAGCTTTCTTT
CSVDILGNTEAFF
>14|TRBJ1-2|NA|TRBV5-6|NA
TGTGCCAGCAGCTTGGACCAGAACTACTATGGCTACACCTTC
CASSLDQNYYGYTF
>14|TRBJ2-7|NA|TRBV15|NA
TGTGCCACCAGCAGAGGGGGGGACTTCTACGAGCAGTACTTC
CATSRGGDFYEQYF
>15|TRBJ2-1|NA|TRBV27|NA
TGTGCCAGCAGTTTAGGCAGGGTCGGCTACAATGAGCAGTTCTTC
CASSLGRVGYNEQFF
>15|TRBJ1-4|NA|TRBV3-1/TRBV3-2|NA
TGTGCCAGCAGCCAAGGAAAAGGGGGATATGAAAAACTGTTTTTT
CASSQGKGGYEKLFF
>14|TRBJ1-4|NA|TRBV4-1|NA
TGCGCCAGCAGCCAAGAAGGGGATGGGGAAAAACTGTTTTTT
CASSQEGDGEKLFF
>13|TRBJ1-1|NA|TRBV6-4|NA
TGTGCCAGCAGTTATAATCTGAACACTGAAGCTTTCTTT
CASSYNLNTEAFF
>13|TRBJ1-3|NA|TRBV6-5|NA
TGTGCCACCTCACCTGCCTCTGGAAACACCATATATTTT
CATSPASGNTIYF
>15|TRBJ1-1|NA|TRBV21-1|NA
TGTGCCAGCAGCAAAGAGAACAGGGGAAGGACTGAAGCTTTCTTT
CASSKENRGRTEAFF
>15|TRBJ2-1|TRBD2|TRBV9|once
TGTGCCAGCAGCGGTAGCGGGGGTTCTTACAATGAGCAGTTCTTC
CASSGSGGSYNEQFF
>19|TRBJ2-3|TRBD2|TRBV9|NA
TGTGCCAGCACCCTACCGGGACTAGCGGGGGGGGGTTCCACAGATACGCAGTATTTT
CASTLPGLAGGGSTDTQYF
>14|TRBJ2-1|NA|TRBV7-2|once
TGTGCCAGCAGCGCCGACAGGTTCAGCGATGAGCAGTTCTTC
CASSADRFSDEQFF
>14|TRBJ2-5|NA|TRBV28|NA
TGTGCCAGCAGCCGTCCAGGCTCCCCGGGGACCCAGTACTTC
CASSRPGSPGTQYF
>14|TRBJ1-3|NA|TRBV21-1|NA
TGTGCCAGCATCCAGAGGGGCTCTGGAAACACCATATATTTT
CASIQRGSGNTIYF
>13|TRBJ1-4|NA|TRBV10-3|NA
TGTGCCACCACAATAGGCACTAATGAAAAACTGTTTTTT
CATTIGTNEKLFF
>13|TRBJ1-5|TRBD1|TRBV30|NA
TGTGCCTGGACGGGACAGGGTAATCAGCCCCAGCATTTT
CAWTGQGNQPQHF
>15|TRBJ1-5|NA|TRBV28|NA
TGTGCCAGCAGACCCCAAGGACGGGTCAATCAGCCCCAGCATTTT
CASRPQGRVNQPQHF
>13|TRBJ2-5|NA|TRBV2|NA
TGTGCCAGCAGTCGGGACCCTTCTGAGACCCAGTACTTC
CASSRDPSETQYF
>14|TRBJ1-1|NA|TRBV11-1|NA
TGTGCCAGCAGCTTAGCAGGGCTAAACACTGAAGCTTTCTTT
CASSLAGLNTEAFF
>15|TRBJ1-1|NA|TRBV7-9|NA
TGTGCCAGCAGCCCCGCAGGCGCCGGAGGGACTGAAGCTTTCTTT
CASSPAGAGGTEAFF
>16|TRBJ1-2|TRBD1|TRBV12-5|NA
TGTGCTAGTGGTTTGCTTTGGATCGGGACAGGGGGAGGCTACACCTTC
CASGLLWIGTGGGYTF
>15|TRBJ2-7|TRBD1|TRBV5-4|NA
TGTGCCAGCAGCTTGGGGGGACAGGGGTCCCACGAGCAGTACTTC
CASSLGGQGSHEQYF
>13|TRBJ1-2|NA|TRBV27|NA
TGTGCCAGCAGGGCCAAGGGTAACTATGGCTACACCTTC
CASRAKGNYGYTF
>16|TRBJ1-6|TRBD1|TRBV5-1|NA
TGCGCCAGCAGCTTGGACACAGGGGCCGTAAATTCACCCCTCCACTTT
CASSLDTGAVNSPLHF
>16|TRBJ2-3|TRBD1|TRBV5-1|NA
TGCGCCAGCAGCTTGGACTCAGGGGGTAGCACAGATACGCAGTATTTT
CASSLDSGGSTDTQYF
>17|TRBJ1-5|NA|TRBV21-1|few
TGTGCCAGCAGCAAAGCAGACTTCAGGCCTAAAAATCAGCCCCAGCATTTT
CASSKADFRPKNQPQHF
>14|TRBJ1-1|TRBD1|TRBV2|few
TGTGCCAGCAGTGTCCGACAGGGGGGAACTGAAGCTTTCTTT
CASSVRQGGTEAFF
>17|TRBJ1-1|NA|TRBV7-8|once
TGTGCCAGCAGCTTAGCTGTTTCGGGGTCAAAGGGAACTGAAGCTTTCTTT
CASSLAVSGSKGTEAFF
>14|TRBJ1-2|NA|TRBV6-4|NA
TGTGCCAGCAGCGCCGGGACATACTCCTATGGCTACACCTTC
CASSAGTYSYGYTF
>12|TRBJ1-5|NA|TRBV5-6|few
TGTGCCAGCAGCTCTACATATCAGCCCCAGCATTTT
CASSSTYQPQHF
>12|TRBJ2-7|NA|TRBV5-6|NA
TGTGCCAGCAGCGGCATCGGGTACGAGCAGTACTTC
CASSGIGYEQYF
>16|TRBJ2-5|NA|TRBV12-2|NA
TGTGCAAGTCGCTTCCGCACCCGACCGACCCAAGAGACCCAGTACTTC
CASRFRTRPTQETQYF
>14|TRBJ2-1|NA|TRBV27|once
TGTGCCAGCAGTTTATTAGCCGGGGGCAATGAGCAGTTCTTC
CASSLLAGGNEQFF
>18|TRBJ1-5|NA|TRBV27|NA
TGTGCCAGCAGTTCTGGGACCCTCTTGTCGACAGGCAATCAGCCCCAGCATTTT
CASSSGTLLSTGNQPQHF
>13|TRBJ2-1|TRBD2|TRBV6-6|once
TGTGCCAGCAGCTGGGGACTAGGTTACGAGCAGTTCTTC
CASSWGLGYEQFF
>13|TRBJ1-1|NA|TRBV6-5|once
TGTGCCAGCAGTTACTCGGCTGACACTGAAGCTTTCTTT
CASSYSADTEAFF
>14|TRBJ1-3|NA|TRBV30|NA
TGTGCCTGGAGTCGTGGGGAGGAGGGAAACACCATATATTTT
CAWSRGEEGNTIYF
>15|TRBJ1-1|TRBD1|TRBV27|NA
TGTGCCAGCAGTTTACGGCCAGGGGGGAACACTGAAGCTTTCTTT
CASSLRPGGNTEAFF
>16|TRBJ2-1|NA|TRBV5-1|NA
TGCGCCAGCAGCTTGTTTCGGGACATCGGTTTCAATGAGCAGTTCTTC
CASSLFRDIGFNEQFF
>13|TRBJ2-5|NA|TRBV3-1/TRBV3-2|NA
TGTGCCAGCAGCCAAGACCCACCAGAGACCCAGTACTTC
CASSQDPPETQYF
>14|TRBJ2-7|NA|TRBV6-6|NA
TGTGCCACCTCCCGGGCGTTGAGCTCCTACGAGCAGTACTTC
CATSRALSSYEQYF
>14|TRBJ1-2|NA|TRBV19|few
TGTGCCAGCTTTAAGGGGGGGTCCAAGAATGGCTACACCTTC
CASFKGGSKNGYTF
>19|TRBJ2-6|TRBD1|TRBV24-1|few
TGTGCCACCAGTGATCCCCGGACAGGGATGGTTGCTGGGGCCAACGTCCTGACTTTC
CATSDPRTGMVAGANVLTF
>14|TRBJ2-6|NA|TRBV6-4|few
TGTGCCAGCAGTGAGGGGGCTGGGGCCAACGTCCTGACTTTC
CASSEGAGANVLTF
>15|TRBJ1-3|TRBD1|TRBV13|NA
TGTGCCAGCAGCCTACACCTCGGGACAGGGCAAGCCATATATTTT
CASSLHLGTGQAIYF
>15|TRBJ1-2|NA|TRBV4-1|NA
TGCGCCAGCAGCCAAGATGTCTCAGGGCCGTATGGCTACACCTTC
CASSQDVSGPYGYTF
>13|TRBJ1-2|TRBD1|TRBV5-8|NA
TGTGCCAGCAGCCCCGGACAGGGGGAAGGCTACACCTTC
CASSPGQGEGYTF
>11|TRBJ1-2|NA|TRBV2|NA
TGTGCCAGCAGTGAACATCGTGGCTACACCTTC
CASSEHRGYTF
>15|TRBJ1-5|NA|TRBV6-2/TRBV6-3|NA
TGTGCCAGCAGCTCGTTTGGACAACTCAATCAGCCCCAGCATTTT
CASSSFGQLNQPQHF
>17|TRBJ2-2|TRBD1|TRBV7-3|NA
TGTGCCAGCAGCCCGAAATTTCGACAGGGGAACACCGGGGAGCTGTTTTTT
CASSPKFRQGNTGELFF
>14|TRBJ1-2|TRBD1|TRBV18|few
TGTGCCAGCTCACCAGAGGCAGGGGGCAATGGCTACACCTTC
CASSPEAGGNGYTF
>14|TRBJ2-3|NA|TRBV19|NA
TGTGCCAGCCACGCGGAGGGTGACACAGATACGCAGTATTTT
CASHAEGDTDTQYF
>14|TRBJ1-6|NA|TRBV6-1|NA
TGTGCCAGCAGTGAGGGGGAGGGTTGGGCACCCCTCCACTTT
CASSEGEGWAPLHF
>15|TRBJ1-6|NA|TRBV7-3|NA
TGTGCCAGCAGCTTAAATACGGCAGGGAGTTCACCCCTCCACTTT
CASSLNTAGSSPLHF
>16|TRBJ2-1|NA|TRBV11-3|NA
TGTGCCAGCAGCTCAGTAGGGGGGGGCTCCTACAATGAGCAGTTCTTC
CASSSVGGGSYNEQFF
>12|TRBJ1-2|NA|TRBV28|NA
TGTGCCAGCAGTCCCCTCGACTACGGCTACACCTTC
CASSPLDYGYTF